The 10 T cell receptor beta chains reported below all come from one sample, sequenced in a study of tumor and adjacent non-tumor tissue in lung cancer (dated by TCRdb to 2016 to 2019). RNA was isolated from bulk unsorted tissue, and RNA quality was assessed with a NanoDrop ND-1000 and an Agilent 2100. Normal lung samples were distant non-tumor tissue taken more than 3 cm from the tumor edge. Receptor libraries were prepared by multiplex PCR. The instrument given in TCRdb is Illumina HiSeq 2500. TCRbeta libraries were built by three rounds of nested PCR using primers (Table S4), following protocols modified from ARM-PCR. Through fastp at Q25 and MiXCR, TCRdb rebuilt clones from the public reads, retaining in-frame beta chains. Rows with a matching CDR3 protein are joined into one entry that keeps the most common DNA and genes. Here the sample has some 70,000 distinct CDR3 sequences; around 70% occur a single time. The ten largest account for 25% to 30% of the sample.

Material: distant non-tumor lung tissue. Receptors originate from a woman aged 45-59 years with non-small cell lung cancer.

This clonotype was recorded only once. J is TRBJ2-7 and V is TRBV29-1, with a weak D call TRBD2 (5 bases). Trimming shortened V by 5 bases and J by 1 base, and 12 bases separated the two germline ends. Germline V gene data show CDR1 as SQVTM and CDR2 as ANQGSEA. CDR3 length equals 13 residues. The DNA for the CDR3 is TGCAGCGTTTCCAGTAGGGAGTCCTACGAGCAGTACTTC. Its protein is CSVSSRESYEQYF.

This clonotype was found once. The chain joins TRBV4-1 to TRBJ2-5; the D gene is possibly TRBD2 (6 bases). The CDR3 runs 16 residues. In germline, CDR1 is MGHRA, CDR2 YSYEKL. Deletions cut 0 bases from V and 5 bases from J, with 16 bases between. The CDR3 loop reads CASSQDVVLAGETQYF. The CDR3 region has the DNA TGCGCCAGCAGCCAAGACGTCGTACTAGCAGGCGAGACCCAGTACTTC.

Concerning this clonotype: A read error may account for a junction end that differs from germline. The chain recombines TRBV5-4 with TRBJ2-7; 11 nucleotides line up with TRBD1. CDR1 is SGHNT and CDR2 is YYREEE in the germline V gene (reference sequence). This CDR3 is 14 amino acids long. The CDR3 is CTSSLGQGAREQYF. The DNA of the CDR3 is TGTACCAGCAGCTTAGGACAGGGGGCGCGCGAGCAGTACTTC. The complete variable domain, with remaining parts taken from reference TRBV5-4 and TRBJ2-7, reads ETGVTQSPTHLIKTRGQQVTLRCSSQSGHNTVSWYQQALGQGPQFIFQYYREEENGRGNFPPRFSGLQFPNYSSELNVNALELDDSALYLCTSSLGQGAREQYFGPGTRLTVT.

Written as DNA, the CDR3 is TGTGCCAGCATGTACAAGGGCGGGGGAATGTCCTATAATACATCCCTCCACTTT. Translating it yields CASMYKGGGMSYNTSLHF. The V gene is TRBV6-1, the J gene TRBJ1-6; the D gene is possibly TRBD1 (5 bases). The CDR3 spans 18 residues. Trimming took 7 bases from V and 14 from J, leaving 33 bases between them. Germline CDR1 is MNHNS and CDR2 is SASEGT.

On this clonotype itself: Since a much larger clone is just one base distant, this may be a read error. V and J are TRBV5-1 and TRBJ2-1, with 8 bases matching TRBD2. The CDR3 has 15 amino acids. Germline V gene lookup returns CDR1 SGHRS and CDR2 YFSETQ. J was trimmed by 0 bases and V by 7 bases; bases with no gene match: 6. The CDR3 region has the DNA TGCGCCAGCGGACGTGGGACTAGCTCCTACAATGAGCAGTTCTTC. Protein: CASGRGTSSYNEQFF.

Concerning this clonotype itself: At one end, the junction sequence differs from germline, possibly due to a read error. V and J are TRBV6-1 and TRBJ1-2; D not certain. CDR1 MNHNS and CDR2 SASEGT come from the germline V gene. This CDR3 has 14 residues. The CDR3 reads CASNDNTADYDYTF. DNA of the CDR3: TGTGCCAGCAATGATAACACAGCGGACTATGACTACACCTTC.

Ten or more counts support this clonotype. CDR3 nucleotides: TGTGCCAGCACCCACTTGCCCGGGACTACAGGAACCGGGGAGCTGTTTTTT. It is translated as CASTHLPGTTGTGELFF. The chain has TRBV6-1 and TRBJ2-2; the match to TRBD2 covers 7 bases. Germline assignment: CDR1 MNHNS and CDR2 SASEGT. J lost 5 bases, V lost 7 bases, and 16 bases had no gene match. The CDR3 is 17 amino acids.

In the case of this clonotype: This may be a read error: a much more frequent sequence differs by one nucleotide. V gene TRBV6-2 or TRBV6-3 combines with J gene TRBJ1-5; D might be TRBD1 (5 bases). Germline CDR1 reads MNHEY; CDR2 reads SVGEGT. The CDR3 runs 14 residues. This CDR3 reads CASWTQGDNQSQHF. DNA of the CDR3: TGTGCCAGTTGGACCCAGGGAGACAATCAGTCCCAGCATTTT.

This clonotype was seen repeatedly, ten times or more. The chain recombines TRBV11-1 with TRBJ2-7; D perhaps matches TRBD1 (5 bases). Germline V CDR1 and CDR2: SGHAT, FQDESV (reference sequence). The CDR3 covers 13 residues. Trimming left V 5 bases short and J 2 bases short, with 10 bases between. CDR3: CASSADRTYEQYF. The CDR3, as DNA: TGTGCCAGCAGCGCTGACAGAACCTACGAGCAGTACTTC.

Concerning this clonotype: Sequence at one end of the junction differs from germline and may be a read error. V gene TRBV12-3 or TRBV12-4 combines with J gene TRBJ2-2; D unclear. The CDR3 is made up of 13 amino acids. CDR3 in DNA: TGTGCCAACAGTTTAATGGGCACTGGGGAGCTGTTTTTT. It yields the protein CANSLMGTGELFF.